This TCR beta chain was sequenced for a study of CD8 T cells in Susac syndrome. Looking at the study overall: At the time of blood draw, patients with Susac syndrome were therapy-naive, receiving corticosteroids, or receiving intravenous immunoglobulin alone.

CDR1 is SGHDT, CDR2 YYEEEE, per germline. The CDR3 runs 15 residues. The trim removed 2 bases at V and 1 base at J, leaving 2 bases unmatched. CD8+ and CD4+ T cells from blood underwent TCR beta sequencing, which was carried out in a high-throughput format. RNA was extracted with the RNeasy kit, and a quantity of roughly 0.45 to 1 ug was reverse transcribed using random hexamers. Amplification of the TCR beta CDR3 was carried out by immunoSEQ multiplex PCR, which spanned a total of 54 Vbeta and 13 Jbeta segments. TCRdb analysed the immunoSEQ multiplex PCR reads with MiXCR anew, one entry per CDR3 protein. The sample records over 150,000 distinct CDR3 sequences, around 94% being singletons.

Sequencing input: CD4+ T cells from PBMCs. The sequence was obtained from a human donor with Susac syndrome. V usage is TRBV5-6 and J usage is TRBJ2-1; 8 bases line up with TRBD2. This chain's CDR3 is CASSFTGGSYNEQFF. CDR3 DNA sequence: TGTGCCAGCAGCTTTACGGGAGGGTCCTACAATGAGCAGTTCTTC.